This T cell receptor beta chain originates from a study of cytomegalovirus exposure and HLA in healthy donors. A multiplex PCR was run with 60 Vbeta primers and 13 Jbeta primers. Measured with immunoSEQ multiplex PCR; TCRdb has only the in-frame clones, and not every one. The data show about 130,000 clones, with over 75% seen just once and 5% to 7% held by the top ten. This CDR3 is 16 amino acids long. CDR1 is MGHRA, CDR2 YSYEKL, per germline. V lost 4 bases to trimming and J lost 7 bases; unmatched junction nucleotides: 14. The origin of this receptor is a woman between 35 and 50 years old in good health and CMV-seropositive. The specimen sequenced was PBMCs. The chain links TRBV4-1 to TRBJ2-7; the match to TRBD2 covers 9 bases. The CDR3 DNA follows: TGCGCCAGCAGCCTCCAAAAGGCGGGAGGGCCGGGAGAGCAGTACTTC. Protein sequence: CASSLQKAGGPGEQYF.